Shown below are 3 T cell receptor beta chains from a single sample sequenced in a study of blood T cells in healthy people across ages. A second roughly 7 to 11 cycle PCR used barcoded and J-beta primers. TCRdb analysed the 5' RACE reads with MiXCR anew, one entry per CDR3 protein. The sample consists of about 940,000 distinct CDR3 sequences, 40% to 60% of them appearing once. The sample consisted of blood. The receptors shown here come from a man younger than 40 in good health.

Remarks on this clonotype: One end of the junction does not line up with germline, which may come from a read error. The chain employs TRBV14 and TRBJ2-1, with D possibly matching TRBD2 (5 bases). Germline V CDR1 and CDR2: SGHDN, FVKESK. The CDR3 runs to 16 residues. As DNA, the CDR3 is TGTGCCGGCAGCCATGACCTCGGGATCCCATACAATGAGCAGTTCTTC. It specifies CAGSHDLGIPYNEQFF.

The rearrangement joins TRBV4-1 to TRBJ1-1, with a possible D match to TRBD1 (6 bases). The CDR3 consists of 18 residues. The germline V gene has CDR1 MGHRA and CDR2 YSYEKL. V was cut by 0 bases and J by 4 bases, with 21 bases left in between. The CDR3: CASSQDPDRYQRSTEAFF. CDR3 DNA: TGCGCCAGCAGCCAAGACCCAGACAGGTATCAAAGGAGCACTGAAGCTTTCTTT.

V gene TRBV28 combines with J gene TRBJ2-5; D is uncertain. The J call may be wrong; the DNA end is better matched by TRBJ2-7. CDR1 is MDHEN, CDR2 SYDVKM, per germline. This CDR3 is 12 amino acids long. DNA for the CDR3: TGTGCCAGCAGTTTCCAGGTCCGCGAGCAGTACTTC. Its translation is CASSFQVREQYF.